The 27 T cell receptor beta chains below all came from one sample that was sequenced in a study of cytomegalovirus exposure and HLA in healthy donors. Both 60 Vbeta primers and 13 Jbeta primers went into the PCR. Sequencing used immunoSEQ multiplex PCR; TCRdb keeps in-frame clones, though not all of them. The data contain roughly 140,000 clones, around 82% of them singletons. Specimen: PBMCs. These receptors were obtained from a man aged 35 to 55 in good health and CMV-seropositive.

The rearrangement joins TRBV4-3 to TRBJ2-3, with 8 positions matching TRBD1. Per germline, CDR1 LGHNA and CDR2 YSLEER. The CDR3 is made up of 15 amino acids. V trimming: 0 bases; J trimming: 3 bases; junction bases outside the gene matches: 2. CDR3 sequence reads: CASSQDGTGTDTQYF. DNA of the CDR3: TGCGCCAGCAGCCAAGATGGGACAGGTACAGATACGCAGTATTTT.

V and J are TRBV30 and TRBJ1-2; 11 positions agree with TRBD1. The germline V gene has CDR1 GTSNPN and CDR2 SVGIG (reference sequence). V gave up 1 base and J gave up 4 bases; unmatched junction bases: 5. This CDR3 spans 15 amino acids. CDR3 nucleotide sequence: TGTGCCTGGAGTGCTAGGACAGGGGGCTTCTATGGCTACACCTTC. Translating gives CAWSARTGGFYGYTF.

This rearrangement joins TRBV6-4 to TRBJ2-3; a weak D match, TRBD2 (5 bases). The CDR3 consists of 13 residues. CDR1 and CDR2 from the germline V gene are MRHNA and SNTAGT. V was clipped by 5 bases and J by 2 bases, with 8 bases between them. The chain's CDR3 is CASSRGNTDTQYF. CDR3 DNA sequence: TGTGCCAGCAGTAGAGGGAACACAGATACGCAGTATTTT.

This clone appeared a single time. The V and J genes are TRBV5-1 and TRBJ2-7; weak D call: TRBD1 (5 bases). This CDR3 is 12 amino acids long. Trimming pared 5 bases from V and 6 bases from J, leaving 12 bases between. Germline V gene data show CDR1 as SGHRS and CDR2 as YFSETQ. CDR3 residues: CASSLRQIEQYF. In nucleotides, the CDR3 is TGCGCCAGCAGTCTAAGACAGATCGAGCAGTACTTC.

The chain is built from TRBV29-1 and TRBJ2-7, with 8 bases fitting TRBD1. Germline V lookup: CDR1 SQVTM, CDR2 ANQGSEA. V gave up 0 bases and J gave up 5 bases; unmatched junction bases: 6. CDR3 length equals 14 residues. CDR3 in DNA: TGCAGCGTTGAAGATCTTCAGGGGGCCGACGAGCAGTACTTC. Protein product: CSVEDLQGADEQYF.

The chain is built from TRBV7-8 and TRBJ2-7; D might be TRBD2 (5 bases). With 6 bases removed from V and 3 bases from J, the gap between germline ends came to 15 bases. CDR3 length: 14 residues. Germline V lookup: CDR1 SGHVS, CDR2 FQNEAQ. The CDR3 DNA is TGTGCCAGCAGTCTAGCCAGCCGGATCTACGAGCAGTACTTC. Its protein is CASSLASRIYEQYF. The variable domain in full, with the rest retrieved from reference TRBV7-8 and TRBJ2-7, is GAGVSQSPRYKVAKRGQDVALRCDPISGHVSLFWYQQALGQGPEFLTYFQNEAQLDKSGLPSDRFFAERPEGSVSTLKIQRTQQEDSAVYLCASSLASRIYEQYFGPGTRLTVT.

The V and J genes are TRBV30 and TRBJ1-4; the match to TRBD1 covers 7 bases. Germline-derived CDR1 and CDR2 are GTSNPN and SVGIG (reference sequence). With 3 bases clipped from V and 6 bases from J, the junction kept 7 bases outside the gene matches. This CDR3 region has 14 residues. CDR3 region: CAWSPTGKDEKLFF. CDR3 sequence (DNA): TGTGCCTGGAGCCCGACAGGGAAAGATGAAAAACTGTTTTTT.

The chain recombines TRBV19 with TRBJ2-7, with 10 nucleotides matching TRBD1. Unmatched junction bases numbered 8, after V lost 8 bases and J lost 1 base. CDR1 is LNHDA and CDR2 is SQIVND in the germline V gene (reference sequence). The CDR3 is 15 residues long. The CDR3 DNA is TGTGCCAGTCAAGGCGGGACAGGGGTTTCCTACGAGCAGTACTTC. Residues: CASQGGTGVSYEQYF. Full variable domain (outside the CDR3, taken from reference TRBV19 and TRBJ2-7): DGGITQSPKYLFRKEGQNVTLSCEQNLNHDAMYWYRQDPGQGLRLIYYSQIVNDFQKGDIAEGYSVSREKKESFPLTVTSAQKNPTAFYLCASQGGTGVSYEQYFGPGTRLTVT.

The chain combines TRBV5-7 with TRBJ2-2, with 7 nucleotides matching TRBD2. TRBV5-7 is placed among ORFs of uncertain function. The CDR3 extends over 16 amino acids. V trimming: 4 bases; J trimming: 0 bases; junction bases outside the gene matches: 6. The CDR3 region is CASSPHGGANTGELFF. In nucleotides, the CDR3 is TGTGCCAGCAGCCCCCATGGGGGGGCGAACACCGGGGAGCTGTTTTTT.

The chain combines TRBV4-2 with TRBJ2-5; the D gene is possibly TRBD2 (7 bases). Trimming took off 6 bases at V and 2 bases at J, with 16 bases between the two ends. The CDR3 runs 15 residues. Germline V gene lookup returns CDR1 LGHNA and CDR2 YNFKEQ. CDR3 in amino acids: CASRGGRGGQETQYF. In DNA, the CDR3 is TGTGCCAGCAGGGGGGGTAGGGGGGGTCAAGAGACCCAGTACTTC.

The chain carries TRBV5-1 and TRBJ1-2; D not resolved. The CDR3 sequence is 14 residues long. The ends were cut back, 0 bases at V and 3 bases at J, with 9 bases in the middle. Germline CDR1 SGHRS, CDR2 YFSETQ. The CDR3 spells CASSLGQTHYGYTF. The DNA of the CDR3 is TGCGCCAGCAGCTTGGGGCAGACTCACTATGGCTACACCTTC.

The chain employs TRBV7-2 and TRBJ2-2; D gene uncertain. The CDR3 runs to 16 residues. Germline V CDR1 and CDR2: SGHTA, FQGNSA. The ends were cut back, 1 base at V and 1 base at J, with 10 bases in the middle. DNA of the CDR3: TGTGCCAGCAGCTTAGTCTCTACTCGGAACACCGGGGAGCTGTTTTTT. It codes for CASSLVSTRNTGELFF.

This chain joins TRBV19 and TRBJ1-6; maybe TRBD1 (5 bases). This CDR3 contains 14 residues. V lost 6 bases and J lost 7, with 13 bases in between. Per the germline V gene, CDR1 is LNHDA and CDR2 is SQIVND (reference sequence). The chain's CDR3 is CASSMTAMNSPLHF. The DNA of the CDR3 is TGTGCCAGTAGCATGACAGCGATGAATTCACCCCTCCACTTT.

This clone was counted once. This chain joins TRBV11-2 and TRBJ1-2; 8 nucleotides match TRBD1. Germline V lookup: CDR1 SGHAT, CDR2 FQNNGV. This CDR3 is built from 14 residues. Losses at the gene ends were 1 base for V and 8 bases for J; bases not matched to a gene: 6. The CDR3 protein is CASSLAQGAGGYTF. Written as DNA, the CDR3 is TGTGCCAGCAGCTTAGCGCAGGGGGCTGGAGGCTACACCTTC. The full variable domain, completed using reference TRBV11-2 and TRBJ1-2, is EAGVAQSPRYKIIEKRQSVAFWCNPISGHATLYWYQQILGQGPKLLIQFQNNGVVDDSQLPKDRFSAERLKGVDSTLKIQPAKLEDSAVYLCASSLAQGAGGYTFGSGTRLTVV.

The V gene is TRBV11-2, the J gene TRBJ1-2, with 8 positions matching TRBD1. This CDR3 spans 15 amino acids. Germline CDR1 SGHAT, CDR2 FQNNGV. The V gene end was trimmed by 0 bases and the J gene end by 8 bases; junction bases not matched to a gene: 8. CDR3 coding DNA: TGTGCCAGCAGCTTAGACTCACGGACAGGGTCCGGCTACACCTTC. The encoded protein is CASSLDSRTGSGYTF.

This chain connects TRBV6-1 to TRBJ1-2; 7 nucleotides align to TRBD1. V gave up 6 bases and J gave up 3 bases; unmatched junction bases: 7. There are 14 residues in the CDR3. The germline CDR1 and CDR2 sequences are MNHNS and SASEGT. The CDR3 DNA is TGTGCCAGCAGGGGACAGATCCTGGACTATGGCTACACCTTC. Its protein product is CASRGQILDYGYTF.

The CDR3 bases are TGTGCCAGCAGCTCCGGATCTACGACAGGGGGCAATGGCTACACCTTC. This gives the protein CASSSGSTTGGNGYTF. The chain employs TRBV5-4 and TRBJ1-2; 10 bases line up with TRBD1. This CDR3 is built from 16 residues. CDR1 is SGHNT and CDR2 is YYREEE in the germline V gene (reference sequence). V was clipped by 3 bases and J by 6 bases; unmatched bases: 11.

The chain joins TRBV7-2 to TRBJ2-5; 7 positions match TRBD2. CDR1 and CDR2 (germline): SGHTA, FQGNSA. The CDR3 spans 15 residues. V lost 6 bases to trimming and J lost 8 bases; unmatched junction nucleotides: 15. The DNA for the CDR3 is TGTGCCAGCAGTTACGAATCTAGCGGTCCGGGAACCCAGTACTTC. It is translated as CASSYESSGPGTQYF.

This clone was recorded a few times. The chain combines TRBV7-9 with TRBJ1-5, with TRBD1 matching over 9 bases. CDR1 and CDR2 (germline): SEHNR, FQNEAQ (reference sequence). The CDR3 totals 17 residues. V lost 3 bases and J lost 5; bases outside the gene matches: 11. The CDR3 DNA sequence: TGTGCCAGCAGCTTTGACACAGGGGGCGCGACGCATCAGCCCCAGCATTTT. Translating it yields CASSFDTGGATHQPQHF.

The count of this clone is one. The chain uses TRBV9 and TRBJ2-1; TRBD2 aligns across 10 bases. With 0 bases clipped from V and 5 bases from J, the junction kept 5 bases outside the gene matches. Germline-derived CDR1 and CDR2 are SGDLS and YYNGEE. CDR3 length equals 16 residues. CDR3 amino acids: CASSVGPSGSDNEQFF. The CDR3 region has the DNA TGTGCCAGCAGCGTAGGCCCTAGCGGGAGCGACAATGAGCAGTTCTTC.

This clone was recorded once. The V and J genes are TRBV28 and TRBJ1-1, with TRBD1 matching 7 bases. The CDR3 sequence is 15 residues long. V was pared by 5 bases and J by 4 bases, with 10 bases of the junction left unmatched. Germline values: CDR1 MDHEN, CDR2 SYDVKM. The CDR3 loop is CASSPWRGRITEAFF. Here the CDR3 DNA reads TGTGCCAGCAGTCCTTGGAGGGGGCGAATCACTGAAGCTTTCTTT.

The chain links TRBV18 to TRBJ1-2, with TRBD1 identical over 8 bases. There are 18 residues in the CDR3. Germline values: CDR1 KGHSH, CDR2 LQKENI. V shed 3 bases and J 0 bases; nucleotides not matched to a gene: 12. The chain's CDR3 is CASSPSPPGGIPNYGYTF. Here the CDR3 DNA reads TGTGCCAGCTCACCCTCGCCCCCAGGGGGCATTCCTAACTATGGCTACACCTTC.

This clone was observed a handful of times. The chain carries TRBV30 and TRBJ1-2; D perhaps matches TRBD1 (6 bases). The V end was cut by 3 bases, the J end by 10 bases, with 21 bases between. This CDR3 contains 14 residues. Per the germline V gene, CDR1 is GTSNPN and CDR2 is SVGIG (reference sequence). The CDR3 DNA follows: TGTGCCTGGAGCGTTTCTAGGCAGGGGAACGTCTACACCTTC. Its translation: CAWSVSRQGNVYTF.

The chain uses TRBV29-1 and TRBJ2-1; perhaps TRBD2 as D (6 bases). V lost 4 bases, J lost 0 bases, and 22 bases lay in between. Germline V lookup: CDR1 SQVTM, CDR2 ANQGSEA. CDR3 length: 18 residues. This CDR3 is CSVAGVRLALSSYNEQFF. The CDR3 DNA sequence: TGCAGCGTTGCGGGTGTTCGGCTAGCGTTGAGCTCCTACAATGAGCAGTTCTTC.

This sequence joins TRBV5-1 and TRBJ2-7; 13 bases agree with TRBD2. V lost 2 bases and J lost 3; bases outside the gene matches: 8. The length of the CDR3 is 17 residues. Per the germline V gene, CDR1 is SGHRS and CDR2 is YFSETQ. The CDR3 DNA sequence: TGCGCCAGCAGCTTTACTAGCGGGGGGGCCACGGTCTACGAGCAGTACTTC. It translates to CASSFTSGGATVYEQYF.

CDR3 loop: CATSRANNEQFF. Here the CDR3 DNA reads TGCGCCACCAGCAGGGCAAACAATGAGCAGTTCTTC. The chain couples TRBV10-2 to TRBJ2-1; possibly TRBD1 for D (5 bases). CDR1 and CDR2 from the germline V gene are WSHSY and SAAADI. This CDR3 has 12 amino acids. With 10 bases removed from V and 5 bases from J, the gap between germline ends came to 12 bases.

The V call is TRBV18, the J call TRBJ2-2; TRBD1 is a possible D gene (5 bases). The germline CDR1 and CDR2 sequences are KGHSH and LQKENI. Trimming cost V 4 bases and J 1 base, with 7 bases left between them. The CDR3 sequence is 14 residues long. CDR3 nucleotide sequence: TGTGCCAGCTCACGAAGGGGGAACACCGGGGAGCTGTTTTTT. It translates to CASSRRGNTGELFF.